These 3 T cell receptor beta chains were sequenced from one sample in a study of vaccination and CD4 T cells after COVID-19 (dated by TCRdb to about 2022). In light of the paper, this sample's treatment or condition label describes: roughly 11-day PBMC culture with coronavirus spike peptide pools or control peptides (ViraFEST assay). CD4+ T cells from unexposed donors were collected before the COVID-19 pandemic (2011-2018). Library preparation used PCR. Sequencing used an Illumina iSeq 100. At the Johns Hopkins FTIC core, DNA from the cultured CD4+ T cells underwent TCR sequencing with the Oncomine TCR Beta short-read assay. Using fastp trimming at Q25 and MiXCR clonotype assembly, TCRdb reanalyzed the public sequencing data and kept in-frame beta chains. Rows with one shared CDR3 protein collapse into an entry with the most common genes and DNA. The sample table holds about 9,500 distinct CDR3 sequences, of which about half were seen once. Clones ranked in the top ten supply 24% of the sample.

These receptors have no known antigen. The source material was CD4+ T cells from blood, cultured in vitro. These receptors were collected from a human donor in good health.

This sequence joins TRBV9 and TRBJ2-2; 12 bases agree with TRBD2. The V gene's germline CDR1 is SGDLS and CDR2 YYNGEE. The CDR3 has 15 residues. Germline trimming cut 2 bases from V and 6 bases from J; bases unmatched to any gene: 2. CDR3 nucleotides: TGTGCCAGCAGCGTCACTAGCGGGGGGCCCGGGGAGCTGTTTTTT. It specifies CASSVTSGGPGELFF.

The chain uses TRBV6-1 and TRBJ1-3; D not certain. The V end lost 4 bases, the J end lost 1 base, and 17 bases lay between the germline ends. Per the germline V gene, CDR1 is MNHNS and CDR2 is SASEGT. The CDR3 has 17 residues. The CDR3 protein is CASSVSSTGISGNTIYF. For the CDR3, the DNA is TGTGCCAGCAGTGTCTCCTCGACGGGTATTTCTGGAAACACCATATATTTT.

This rearrangement joins TRBV27 to TRBJ1-1, with D maybe TRBD1 (5 bases). Germline-derived CDR1 and CDR2 are MNHEY and SMNVEV (reference sequence). This CDR3 has 15 amino acids. Trimming removed 2 bases from V and 1 base from J, with 11 bases in between. CDR3 amino acids: CASSLPGQGNTEAFF. CDR3 sequence (DNA): TGTGCCAGCAGTTTACCGGGTCAGGGGAACACTGAAGCTTTCTTT.